A single sample gave rise to the 15 T cell receptor beta chains below, sequenced in a study of CD8 T cells in ankylosing spondylitis. TCRdb fed the 5' RACE reads into MiXCR, producing one record per CDR3 protein. The repertoire has 250,000 to 350,000 distinct CDR3 sequences, around 20% of them found once; the top ten carry about 4%. Sequenced sample: blood, either unsorted or a sorted T cell fraction (not recorded which). The source is a female donor with ankylosing spondylitis or in good health (not recorded which).

The sample holds many counts of this clonotype. The chain couples TRBV12-3 or TRBV12-4 to TRBJ2-4; either TRBD1 or TRBD2 may fit D (5 bases each). V lost 3 bases and J lost 7, with 16 bases in between. The CDR3 sequence is 15 residues long. The CDR3 DNA reads as TGTGCCAGCAGTTTGATTGGGACCGACACCAACATTCAGTACTTC. Encoded protein: CASSLIGTDTNIQYF.

This clonotype was detected a few times. CDR3 nucleotides: TGTGCCAGCAGCTTTTCAGGACTAGCGCTTAATGAGCAGTTCTTC. Protein: CASSFSGLALNEQFF. This chain connects TRBV7-2 to TRBJ2-1; TRBD2 agrees at 9 bases. With 3 bases clipped from V and 7 bases from J, the junction kept 7 bases outside the gene matches. CDR3 length equals 15 residues. Germline values: CDR1 SGHTA, CDR2 FQGNSA.

V gene TRBV20-1 combines with J gene TRBJ2-1, with no clear D. The CDR3 sequence is 12 residues long. V was clipped by 1 base and J by 7 bases, with 8 bases between them. CDR1 DFQATT and CDR2 SNEGSKA come from the germline V gene (reference sequence). The chain's CDR3 is CSARGMINEQFF. CDR3 nucleotides: TGCAGTGCTAGAGGAATGATAAATGAGCAGTTCTTC.

V and J are TRBV18 and TRBJ2-1; 12 bases match TRBD2. From germline, CDR1 is KGHSH and CDR2 LQKENI. The CDR3 is made up of 16 amino acids. The junction had 3 bases not matched to a gene; V was cut back by 0 bases and J by 6 bases. CDR3: CASSPPGLAGINEQFF. The CDR3 nucleotides are TGTGCCAGCTCACCACCAGGACTAGCGGGGATCAATGAGCAGTTCTTC.

The rearrangement uses TRBV11-2 and TRBJ1-2; D ambiguous. Trimming took off 5 bases at V and 4 bases at J, with 14 bases between the two ends. CDR1 is SGHAT, CDR2 FQNNGV, per germline. The CDR3 extends over 14 amino acids. The CDR3 spells CASSPRRGSYGYTF. DNA for the CDR3: TGTGCCAGCAGCCCCAGACGGGGAAGCTATGGCTACACCTTC. The entire variable domain, with the rest obtained from reference TRBV11-2 and TRBJ1-2, is as follows: EAGVAQSPRYKIIEKRQSVAFWCNPISGHATLYWYQQILGQGPKLLIQFQNNGVVDDSQLPKDRFSAERLKGVDSTLKIQPAKLEDSAVYLCASSPRRGSYGYTFGSGTRLTVV.

V gene TRBV20-1 combines with J gene TRBJ2-1, with D maybe TRBD2 (7 bases). There are 14 residues in the CDR3. The V gene's germline CDR1 is DFQATT and CDR2 SNEGSKA (reference sequence). Trimming removed 6 bases at V and 8 bases at J, with 20 bases between. This chain's CDR3 is CSAGGASAAYEQFF. The CDR3 nucleotides read TGCAGTGCGGGGGGGGCTAGTGCAGCTTATGAGCAGTTCTTC.

The V and J genes are TRBV5-5 and TRBJ2-7, with 7 bases that match TRBD2. CDR3 length equals 15 residues. Trimming took 4 bases from V and 4 from J; bases not matched to a gene: 11. Germline V CDR1 and CDR2: SGHKS, YYEKEE (reference sequence). CDR3 DNA sequence: TGTGCCAGCAGCCGGACGGGGGAGGGCCATTACGAGCAGTACTTC. This translates into CASSRTGEGHYEQYF.

This chain links TRBV30 with TRBJ2-7, with no clear D. The CDR3 spans 11 residues. Germline-derived CDR1 and CDR2 are GTSNPN and SVGIG (reference sequence). V was pared by 0 bases and J by 6 bases, with 6 bases between. In DNA form, the CDR3 reads TGTGCCTGGAGTGTAAAGTTCGAGCAGTACTTC. It specifies CAWSVKFEQYF. Full variable domain (outside the CDR3, taken from reference TRBV30 and TRBJ2-7): SQTIHQWPATLVQPVGSPLSLECTVEGTSNPNLYWYRQAAGRGLQLLFYSVGIGQISSEVPQNLSASRPQDRQFILSSKKLLLSDSGFYLCAWSVKFEQYFGPGTRLTVT.

This clonotype was seen repeatedly, ten times or more. The chain links TRBV20-1 to TRBJ2-5; 10 nucleotides align to TRBD2. The CDR3 has 13 amino acids. Per the germline V gene, CDR1 is DFQATT and CDR2 is SNEGSKA (reference sequence). V gave up 3 bases and J gave up 6 bases; unmatched junction bases: 4. The CDR3 region is CSASPSGRKTQYF. The CDR3 nucleotides are TGCAGTGCTAGTCCTAGCGGGAGAAAGACCCAGTACTTC.

The J gene is TRBJ2-5, the V gene TRBV20-1; D remains unclear. The CDR3 spans 12 residues. Germline CDR1 and CDR2: DFQATT and SNEGSKA (reference sequence). V shed 5 bases and J shed 1 base, with 8 bases lying between them. CDR3 amino acids: CSAGRTQETQYF. The CDR3 DNA follows: TGCAGTGCTGGACGGACCCAAGAGACCCAGTACTTC.

This clonotype was observed many times. This chain connects TRBV29-1 to TRBJ2-1, with 9 nucleotides matching TRBD1. CDR1 and CDR2 from the germline V gene are SQVTM and ANQGSEA. This CDR3 has 14 residues. The V and J ends lost 7 bases and 6 bases, in that order; junction bases with no gene match: 10. This CDR3 reads CSGTQGAVGNEQFF. The CDR3 region has the DNA TGCAGCGGGACACAGGGGGCTGTGGGCAATGAGCAGTTCTTC.

V gene TRBV30 combines with J gene TRBJ2-5, with TRBD2 matching 9 bases. Looked up from germline, CDR1 is GTSNPN and CDR2 is SVGIG (reference sequence). This CDR3 has 16 amino acids. V trimming: 2 bases; J trimming: 1 base; junction bases outside the gene matches: 8. This chain's CDR3 is CAWSRPSGIAQETQYF. Written as DNA, the CDR3 is TGTGCCTGGAGTCGACCTAGCGGGATTGCCCAAGAGACCCAGTACTTC.

This clonotype was seen a handful of times. CDR3 sequence reads: CASSLRGGAVTF. The CDR3, as DNA: TGCGCCAGCAGCCTTCGGGGGGGGGCGGTGACTTTC. J is TRBJ2-6 and V is TRBV4-3, with 8 positions matching TRBD2. Trimming took 4 bases from V and 17 from J; bases not matched to a gene: 7. The germline V gene encodes CDR1 LGHNA and CDR2 YSLEER. The CDR3 runs to 12 residues.

This clonotype was recorded a few times. The chain uses TRBV7-2 and TRBJ2-1; 10 bases line up with TRBD2. The CDR3 extends over 15 amino acids. Germline V gene lookup returns CDR1 SGHTA and CDR2 FQGNSA. With V trimmed by 2 bases and J by 3 bases, 1 base remained unmatched. This CDR3 is CASSLSSGSYNEQFF. The CDR3 bases are TGTGCCAGCAGCTTATCTAGCGGGAGCTACAATGAGCAGTTCTTC.

J is TRBJ1-4 and V is TRBV12-3 or TRBV12-4, with D perhaps matching TRBD1 (5 bases). Trimming removed 5 bases at V and 0 bases at J, with 19 bases between. The CDR3 loop spans 18 amino acids. For the CDR3, the DNA is TGTGCCAGCAGTAATACGGGGCTCATGGGGGCAACTAATGAAAAACTGTTTTTT. Translation gives CASSNTGLMGATNEKLFF.